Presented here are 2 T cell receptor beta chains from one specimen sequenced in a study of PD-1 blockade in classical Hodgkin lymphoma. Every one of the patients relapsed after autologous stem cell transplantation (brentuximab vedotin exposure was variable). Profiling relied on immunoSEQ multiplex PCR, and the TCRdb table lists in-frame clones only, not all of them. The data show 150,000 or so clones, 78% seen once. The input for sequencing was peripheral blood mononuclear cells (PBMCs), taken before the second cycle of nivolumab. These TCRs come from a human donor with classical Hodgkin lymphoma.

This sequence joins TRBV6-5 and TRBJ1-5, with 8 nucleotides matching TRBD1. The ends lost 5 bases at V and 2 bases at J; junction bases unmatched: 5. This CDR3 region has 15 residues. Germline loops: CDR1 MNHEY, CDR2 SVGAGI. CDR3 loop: CASSATGGGNQPQHF. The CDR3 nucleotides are TGTGCCAGCAGTGCCACAGGGGGAGGCAATCAGCCCCAGCATTTT.

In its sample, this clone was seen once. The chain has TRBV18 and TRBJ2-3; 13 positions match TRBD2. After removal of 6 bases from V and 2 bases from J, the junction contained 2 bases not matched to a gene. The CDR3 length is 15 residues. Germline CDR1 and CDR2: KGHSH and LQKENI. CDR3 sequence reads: CASSGTSGITDTQYF. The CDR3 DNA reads TGTGCCAGCTCCGGGACTAGCGGGATCACAGATACGCAGTATTTT.